This TCR beta chain emerged from a study of control samples from healthy donors and cancer patients. The table came from immunoSEQ multiplex PCR; TCRdb's copy has only in-frame clones and leaves some out. The sample shows about 160,000 clones, 70% to 90% of them seen only once. The CDR3 is 11 amino acids. V was pared by 5 bases and J by 6 bases, with 8 bases between. CDR1 and CDR2 from the germline V gene are MNHEY and SVGEGT. Remarks on this clone: This sample also contains other DNA sequences that code for the same CDR3.

This clonotype originated in a man in his thirties or forties in good health. The source material was blood. The chain joins TRBV6-2 or TRBV6-3 to TRBJ2-7; D may be TRBD1 (5 bases). The CDR3 is CASSQGGEQYF. CDR3 coding DNA: TGTGCCAGCAGTCAGGGTGGCGAGCAGTACTTC.